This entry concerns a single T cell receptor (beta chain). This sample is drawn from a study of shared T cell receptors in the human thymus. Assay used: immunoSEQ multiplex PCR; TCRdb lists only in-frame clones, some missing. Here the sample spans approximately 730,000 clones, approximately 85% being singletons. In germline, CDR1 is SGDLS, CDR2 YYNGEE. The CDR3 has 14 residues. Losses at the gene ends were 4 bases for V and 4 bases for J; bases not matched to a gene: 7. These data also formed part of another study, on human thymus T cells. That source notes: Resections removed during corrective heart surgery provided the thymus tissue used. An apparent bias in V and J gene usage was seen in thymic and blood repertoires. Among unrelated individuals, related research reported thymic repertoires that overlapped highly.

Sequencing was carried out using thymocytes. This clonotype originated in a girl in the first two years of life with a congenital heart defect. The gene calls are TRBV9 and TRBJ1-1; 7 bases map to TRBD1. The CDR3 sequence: CASSLTGAGTEAFF. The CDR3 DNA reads TGTGCCAGCAGCCTCACAGGGGCGGGCACTGAAGCTTTCTTT. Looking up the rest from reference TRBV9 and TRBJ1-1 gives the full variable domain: DSGVTQTPKHLITATGQRVTLRCSPRSGDLSVYWYQQSLDQGLQFLIQYYNGEERAKGNILERFSAQQFPDLHSELNLSSLELGDSALYFCASSLTGAGTEAFFGQGTRLTVV.